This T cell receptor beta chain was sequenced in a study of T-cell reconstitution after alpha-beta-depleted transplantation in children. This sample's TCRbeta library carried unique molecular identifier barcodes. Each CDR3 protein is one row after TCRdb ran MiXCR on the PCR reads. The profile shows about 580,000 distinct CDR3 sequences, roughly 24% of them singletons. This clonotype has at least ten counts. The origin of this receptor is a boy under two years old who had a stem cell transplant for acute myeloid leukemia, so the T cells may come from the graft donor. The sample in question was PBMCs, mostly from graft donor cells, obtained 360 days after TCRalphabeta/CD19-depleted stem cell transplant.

The CDR3 DNA follows: TGCGCCAGCAGCTTCAACAGGGGGGAGACTGAAGCTTTCTTT. This sequence encodes CASSFNRGETEAFF. The chain couples TRBV5-1 to TRBJ1-1; TRBD1 aligns across 8 bases. Germline-derived CDR1 and CDR2 are SGHRS and YFSETQ. This CDR3 contains 14 residues. The V segment lost 2 bases and the J segment 5 bases; nucleotides outside the gene matches: 5.